Shown below are 9 T cell receptor beta chains from a single sample sequenced in a study of metastatic and nonmetastatic thyroid tumors. MiXCR re-clonotyped the PCR reads for TCRdb. The top ten hold roughly 13% of the sample, which has under 50,000 clones, approximately 20% seen once. Not a single patient had been given any form of treatment at any point before undergoing thyroid surgery. Material for sequencing was tumor tissue. These receptors were collected from a female donor with papillary thyroid cancer or a benign thyroid nodule (not recorded which). Some clones in this sample may be carry-over from other donors' samples.

This clone was seen at least ten times. The chain employs TRBV5-1 and TRBJ2-3; D is undetermined. The CDR3 is made up of 13 amino acids. Trimming removed 1 base from V and 3 bases from J, with 6 bases in between. Germline CDR1 is SGHRS and CDR2 is YFSETQ. CDR3 residues: CASSLTQTDTQYF. CDR3 nucleotide sequence: TGCGCCAGCAGCTTGACCCAGACAGATACGCAGTATTTT.

The sample holds a few counts of this clone. V and J are TRBV19 and TRBJ2-7; perhaps TRBD1 as D (6 bases). The CDR3 is made up of 13 amino acids. CDR1 and CDR2 from the germline V gene are LNHDA and SQIVND (reference sequence). Trimming shortened V by 5 bases and J by 6 bases, and 14 bases separated the two germline ends. CDR3: CASSLGTFSEQYF. The CDR3 nucleotides read TGTGCCAGTAGTCTGGGGACATTTTCCGAGCAGTACTTC.

This clone was picked up a small number of times. A much larger clone is a single base away; this may be a read error. This CDR3 is also generated by other DNA sequences in the sample. The rearrangement joins TRBV28 to TRBJ2-7; D not resolved. V lost 4 bases to trimming and J lost 4 bases, with 14 bases between them. The CDR3 is 14 amino acids. Germline V gene sequence: CDR1 MDHEN, CDR2 SYDVKM. The CDR3 region has the DNA TGTGCCAGCAGTTGGGCCGGGTACAGTTACGAGCAGTACTTC. Amino acid sequence: CASSWAGYSYEQYF.

This clone has just a few counts. The chain carries TRBV6-2 or TRBV6-3 and TRBJ2-3; possibly TRBD2 for D (6 bases). Trimming pared 5 bases from V and 0 bases from J, leaving 12 bases between. Per germline, CDR1 MNHEY and CDR2 SVGEGT. This CDR3 is 15 amino acids long. In DNA, the CDR3 is TGTGCCAGCAGTCGAGGTAGCGGTAGCACAGATACGCAGTATTTT. Protein sequence: CASSRGSGSTDTQYF.

This clone was picked up many times. This chain joins TRBV5-1 and TRBJ2-1; D gene ambiguous. The V gene lost 2 bases and the J gene lost 2 bases, with 5 bases spanning the gap. The germline gives CDR1 SGHRS, CDR2 YFSETQ. CDR3 length: 13 residues. DNA for the CDR3: TGCGCCAGCAGCTTCGACACCTACAATGAGCAGTTCTTC. Its protein product is CASSFDTYNEQFF.

This clone came up many times. The J gene is TRBJ2-2, the V gene TRBV7-3, with TRBD1 matching over 9 bases. This CDR3 spans 14 amino acids. V gave up 4 bases and J gave up 11 bases; unmatched junction bases: 8. CDR1 and CDR2 (germline): SGHTA, FQGTGA. The CDR3 DNA reads TGTGCCAGCAGCTGGGGGACAGGGCCTGGAGAGCTGTTTTTT. This encodes CASSWGTGPGELFF.

This clone is labeled as medium-sized. This rearrangement joins TRBV28 to TRBJ2-7, with D perhaps TRBD2 (5 bases). Germline CDR1 MDHEN, CDR2 SYDVKM. Trimming took 4 bases from V and 11 from J, leaving 15 bases between them. The CDR3 has 12 residues. This CDR3 is CASSSFGVVEYF. In DNA, the CDR3 is TGTGCCAGCAGTTCGTTCGGGGTAGTAGAGTACTTC.

Comment on this clone: The junction shows a germline mismatch at one end, possibly a read error. The rearrangement joins TRBV11-2 to TRBJ1-3; tentative D call: TRBD1 (5 bases). The germline V gene has CDR1 SGHAT and CDR2 FQNNGV. This CDR3 contains 17 residues. The chain's CDR3 is CASSLEGTLGPGNTIYF. In nucleotides, the CDR3 is TGTGCCAGCAGCTTAGAAGGGACCCTGGGACCTGGGAACACCATATATTTT.

Only a few counts were recorded for this clone. A much more abundant neighbour one base away suggests this may be a read error. The chain recombines TRBV6-1 with TRBJ1-4; possible D gene TRBD1, 6 bases. This CDR3 has 14 amino acids. Germline V lookup: CDR1 MNHNS, CDR2 SASEGT. This chain's CDR3 is CAGSLQGLEEKLFF. CDR3 nucleotides: TGTGCCGGCAGCCTACAGGGTCTTGAGGAAAAACTGTTTTTT.